What follows are 20 T cell receptor beta chains derived from one specimen sequenced in a study of blood T cell repertoires in COVID-19. The repertoire was sequenced with immunoSEQ multiplex PCR; TCRdb's copy has only in-frame clones and lacks some. The table lists about 170,000 clones, 77% of them singletons. Input material: peripheral blood. These TCRs come from a man aged 65 to 79 with acute or convalescent COVID-19.

In DNA form, the CDR3 reads TGCGCCAGCAGCCACCCGGACGGACTGGGGGCTTTCTTT. It codes for CASSHPDGLGAFF. V and J are TRBV4-1 and TRBJ1-1, with D hard to call. Trimming took 3 bases from V and 11 from J, leaving 16 bases between them. The CDR3 contains 13 residues. Per the germline V gene, CDR1 is MGHRA and CDR2 is YSYEKL.

This clone came up once. The chain links TRBV5-1 to TRBJ1-4, with no clear D. Germline loops: CDR1 SGHRS, CDR2 YFSETQ. V lost 4 bases to trimming and J lost 0 bases, with 7 bases between them. The CDR3 is made up of 14 amino acids. DNA of the CDR3: TGCGCCAGCAGCCTACAGACAACTAATGAAAAACTGTTTTTT. This gives the protein CASSLQTTNEKLFF.

The chain uses TRBV28 and TRBJ1-1, with 7 bases fitting TRBD1. The CDR3 totals 17 residues. Losses at the gene ends were 5 bases for V and 0 bases for J; bases not matched to a gene: 12. The germline V gene encodes CDR1 MDHEN and CDR2 SYDVKM. CDR3 in DNA: TGTGCCAGCAGTCTTCATCAGACCGGGACAGTGAACACTGAAGCTTTCTTT. It codes for CASSLHQTGTVNTEAFF. The full variable domain, its missing parts supplied by reference TRBV28 and TRBJ1-1, is DVKVTQSSRYLVKRTGEKVFLECVQDMDHENMFWYRQDPGLGLRLIYFSYDVKMKEKGDIPEGYSVSREKKERFSLILESASTNQTSMYLCASSLHQTGTVNTEAFFGQGTRLTVV.

Only one count was recorded for this clone. J is TRBJ2-2 and V is TRBV7-9, with 7 bases aligning to TRBD2. The CDR3 is 16 residues long. The germline CDR1 and CDR2 sequences are SEHNR and FQNEAQ (reference sequence). V gave up 11 bases and J gave up 2 bases; unmatched junction bases: 14. CDR3 bases: TGTGCCGTCGCTTTTTCCAGCGGGATTAACACCGGGGAGCTGTTTTTT. It yields the protein CAVAFSSGINTGELFF.

This clone was picked up a small number of times. The chain combines TRBV5-1 with TRBJ2-7; a possible D gene is TRBD2 (5 bases). Trimming left V 0 bases short and J 0 bases short, with 7 bases between. CDR1 and CDR2 from the germline V gene are SGHRS and YFSETQ. CDR3 length: 14 amino acids. The chain's CDR3 is CASSLGENSYEQYF. The CDR3 region has the DNA TGCGCCAGCAGCTTGGGGGAGAACTCCTACGAGCAGTACTTC.

The chain recombines TRBV4-2 with TRBJ2-1; 12 nucleotides line up with TRBD2. The V gene end was trimmed by 1 base and the J gene end by 7 bases; junction bases not matched to a gene: 14. The CDR3 loop spans 19 amino acids. The germline V gene has CDR1 LGHNA and CDR2 YNFKEQ. The CDR3 sequence: CASSQGPASGRAVGNEQFF. CDR3 DNA: TGTGCCAGCAGCCAAGGGCCGGCTAGCGGGAGGGCCGTCGGAAATGAGCAGTTCTTC.

V usage is TRBV7-8 and J usage is TRBJ1-6, with D hard to call. The CDR3 totals 17 residues. Germline lookup yields CDR1 SGHVS and CDR2 FQNEAQ. Deletions cut 1 base from V and 5 bases from J, with 15 bases between. CDR3 bases: TGTGCCAGCAGCTTAGTGGGTTTGGGGAGGAATAATTCACCCCTCCACTTT. Translating it yields CASSLVGLGRNNSPLHF.

This clone has only a few counts. The rearrangement joins TRBV10-1 to TRBJ2-7, with 12 bases fitting TRBD1. Losses at the gene ends were 4 bases for V and 5 bases for J; bases not matched to a gene: 3. Germline V gives CDR1 WNHNN, CDR2 SYGVQD (reference sequence). This CDR3 contains 14 residues. In nucleotides, the CDR3 is TGCGCCAGCAGTGCGGGGACAGGGGGCAACGAGCAGTACTTC. It translates to CASSAGTGGNEQYF.

This clone was seen many times. The chain's CDR3 is CASSHRDSLGNEQFF. The CDR3 region has the DNA TGTGCCAGCAGCCACCGGGACTCCCTGGGCAATGAGCAGTTCTTC. The gene calls are TRBV11-1 and TRBJ2-1; D may be TRBD2 (6 bases). Between the trimmed V and J ends, which lost 5 bases and 6 bases, there was a span of 17 bases. From germline, CDR1 is SGHAT and CDR2 FQDESV (reference sequence). CDR3 length: 15 amino acids.

The chain has TRBV24-1 and TRBJ2-3; D call uncertain. Germline loops: CDR1 KGHDR, CDR2 SFDVKD. CDR3 length equals 11 residues. V was trimmed by 8 bases and J by 4 bases, leaving 6 bases between them. The CDR3 nucleotides read TGTGCCACCATGTACTCAGATACGCAGTATTTT. Encoded protein: CATMYSDTQYF.

V gene TRBV19 combines with J gene TRBJ1-5, with 11 bases that match TRBD1. Germline CDR1 reads LNHDA; CDR2 reads SQIVND (reference sequence). V dropped 4 bases and J dropped 6; count of bases not matched to a gene: 5. CDR3 length equals 15 residues. CDR3 in amino acids: CASSRGQGAAQPQHF. The CDR3, as DNA: TGTGCCAGTAGTAGAGGACAGGGGGCGGCTCAGCCCCAGCATTTT.

This chain connects TRBV9 to TRBJ1-1; D gene uncertain. CDR3 size: 14 residues. Trimming pared 0 bases from V and 3 bases from J, leaving 9 bases between. Germline lookup yields CDR1 SGDLS and CDR2 YYNGEE. The CDR3 DNA is TGTGCCAGCAGCGTAGCTTGGCGGGACACTGAAGCTTTCTTT. It is translated as CASSVAWRDTEAFF.

The chain carries TRBV3-1 (or the pseudogene TRBV3-2) and TRBJ1-1; D uncertain. CDR3 length: 13 amino acids. Germline CDR1 and CDR2: LGHDT and YNNKEL (reference sequence). V shed 1 base and J shed 4 bases, with 7 bases lying between them. The CDR3 loop reads CASSQGRLTEAFF. The CDR3 nucleotides read TGTGCCAGCAGCCAAGGTCGACTCACTGAAGCTTTCTTT.

V usage is TRBV5-1 and J usage is TRBJ2-3; tentative D call: TRBD1 (5 bases). This CDR3 spans 14 amino acids. Germline loops: CDR1 SGHRS, CDR2 YFSETQ. The V end was cut by 2 bases, the J end by 2 bases, with 9 bases between. The CDR3 bases are TGCGCCAGCAGCTTAATGGACATCACAGATACGCAGTATTTT. This translates into CASSLMDITDTQYF.

Only a few counts were recorded for this clone. V gene TRBV10-3 combines with J gene TRBJ1-5; TRBD1 matches at 8 bases. CDR3 length: 18 residues. Germline lookup yields CDR1 ENHRY and CDR2 SYGVKD. V dropped 3 bases and J dropped 7; count of bases not matched to a gene: 17. CDR3 nucleotide sequence: TGTGCCATCAGTGATCCCCACCAGGGGGCGGGTTTGGGACAGCCCCAGCATTTT. It translates to CAISDPHQGAGLGQPQHF.

CDR3 amino acids: CASSEIQGVAFF. The CDR3 nucleotides are TGTGCCAGCAGTGAAATACAGGGGGTAGCTTTCTTT. This chain connects TRBV6-1 to TRBJ1-1, with 8 bases matching TRBD1. With V trimmed by 2 bases and J by 10 bases, 3 bases remained unmatched. The germline V gene encodes CDR1 MNHNS and CDR2 SASEGT. This CDR3 has 12 residues.

This rearrangement joins TRBV3-1 (or the pseudogene TRBV3-2) to TRBJ1-2; weak D call: TRBD1 (5 bases). Germline loops: CDR1 LGHDT, CDR2 YNNKEL (reference sequence). The length of the CDR3 is 13 residues. V lost 1 base and J 3 bases, leaving 6 bases between the germline ends. CDR3 protein: CASSQVRDYGYTF. CDR3 bases: TGTGCCAGCAGCCAAGTCAGGGACTATGGCTACACCTTC.

The chain has TRBV14 and TRBJ2-7; D may be TRBD2 (6 bases). CDR3 length equals 16 residues. Between the trimmed V and J ends, which lost 0 bases and 4 bases, there was a span of 16 bases. Germline CDR1 is SGHDN and CDR2 is FVKESK. CDR3 sequence: CASSQDAWGEGYEQYF. The CDR3 DNA follows: TGTGCCAGCAGCCAAGACGCCTGGGGGGAAGGGTACGAGCAGTACTTC. Complete variable domain (other parts from reference TRBV14 and TRBJ2-7): EAGVTQFPSHSVIEKGQTVTLRCDPISGHDNLYWYRRVMGKEIKFLLHFVKESKQDESGMPNNRFLAERTGGTYSTLKVQPAELEDSGVYFCASSQDAWGEGYEQYFGPGTRLTVT.

This clone was seen only a few times. V gene TRBV23-1 combines with J gene TRBJ1-1, with D perhaps matching TRBD1 (5 bases). TRBV23-1 is recorded as an ORF, its role being uncertain. This CDR3 spans 12 amino acids. V lost 9 bases, J lost 6 bases, and 14 bases lay in between. The CDR3 spells CARGRSRAEAFF. CDR3 in DNA: TGCGCCAGGGGGCGGAGTCGAGCTGAAGCTTTCTTT.

This chain uses TRBV11-2 with TRBJ2-7; D remains ambiguous. The germline CDR1 and CDR2 sequences are SGHAT and FQNNGV. The CDR3 has 12 amino acids. Trimming left V 5 bases short and J 1 base short, with 6 bases between. The CDR3 loop is CASSPPSYEQYF. CDR3 DNA sequence: TGTGCCAGCAGCCCCCCGTCCTACGAGCAGTACTTC.